Given below is one T cell receptor (beta chain) in context. The entry originates in a study of control samples from healthy donors and cancer patients. CDR3 size: 13 residues. V lost 4 bases to trimming and J lost 11 bases, with 17 bases between them. The germline V gene has CDR1 KGHSH and CDR2 LQKENI. The protocol was immunoSEQ multiplex PCR, while the TCRdb copy is restricted to in-frame clones and leaves out a portion. The table has approximately 110,000 clones, roughly nine tenths seen once. The sequence derives from a woman between 18 and 29 years old in good health. The source material was blood. The gene calls are TRBV18 and TRBJ1-1; TRBD1 might be the D (5 bases). The CDR3 coding sequence is TGTGCCAGCTCACTAGGGACGGCCGGAGGCGCTTTCTTT. Translating gives CASSLGTAGGAFF.